This entry is about one T cell receptor (beta chain). Its specificity is unknown. The record originates from a study of T cell responses to AZD1222 COVID-19 vaccine. V was clipped by 1 base and J by 5 bases; unmatched bases: 7. The CDR3 has 15 amino acids. Germline V gene lookup returns CDR1 MNHEY and CDR2 SVGAGI. Profiled with immunoSEQ multiplex PCR; TCRdb holds only in-frame clones, not every one. The sample has roughly 100,000 clones; approximately 88% are singletons. Overall study findings and caveats: Nearly half of spike-specific TCRs reportedly go after variant regions that carry no mutations. Researchers took repertoire samples only after the peak T cell response had come. White British people made up most donors, females outnumbered males, and clonal diversity was possibly underestimated.

This TCR was sampled from an adult in good health. This sequence joins TRBV6-5 and TRBJ2-5, with 7 bases lining up with TRBD1. This material consisted of peripheral blood, taken on day 0 of AZD1222 vaccination. CDR3 sequence reads: CASSYWAGGRETQYF. DNA of the CDR3: TGTGCCAGCAGTTACTGGGCAGGGGGTAGGGAGACCCAGTACTTC.